This T cell receptor beta chain was sequenced in a study of molecular identifiers for immune sequencing clone quantification. This clonotype has ten or more counts. Antigen unknown. Previously described methods with listed TCR primers produced the bulk TCR libraries. MiXCR was run by TCRdb on the PCR reads, yielding one entry per CDR3 protein. This table holds a few hundred thousand distinct CDR3 sequences, roughly a quarter found once. V lost 1 base, J lost 5 bases, and 11 bases lay in between. Germline V gives CDR1 LNHNV, CDR2 YYDKDF (reference sequence). This CDR3 has 14 amino acids. Overall study results and limits: Under 1% of molecules in naive cells, but over 99% of effector molecules, belonged to clones above 20 RNA copies.

The chain joins TRBV15 to TRBJ2-5; no reliable D call. Source material: naive CD8+ T cells from blood, with Jurkat cell RNA spiked in. Subset given: FACS-sorted CD8+CD4-CCR7+CD45RA+ naive T cells. The receptor's source is a human donor in good health. Some libraries in this study had Jurkat cell RNA spiked in. The CDR3 spells CATSRGRPPETQYF. DNA for the CDR3: TGTGCCACCAGCAGAGGACGGCCTCCGGAGACCCAGTACTTC.